A selection of T cell receptor beta chains follows, all from one sample in a study of T cells in Graves' hyperthyroidism and ophthalmopathy. In TCRdb, the multiplex PCR reads were re-called with MiXCR into one record per CDR3 protein. The table includes roughly 280,000 distinct CDR3 sequences, approximately 15% detected once. The specimen was blood. The receptors come from an older woman with Graves' ophthalmopathy. Both conserved end residues are part of each CDR3. Each record gives: J gene, D gene, clone size, V gene, CDR3 DNA, CDR3 protein. A D gene is named only where the DNA matches it firmly. Size is omitted from some rows. Given values are once, few, many or a class for expanded clones.

>TRBJ2-7|.|many|TRBV5-1
TGCGCCAGCAGCTTGGACGCGTTGCAGGGATCTAACGAGCAGTACTTC
CASSLDALQGSNEQYF
>TRBJ2-3|.|.|TRBV5-1
TGCGCCAGCAGCTTGGAAGCGCGGGTCACAGATACGCAGTATTTT
CASSLEARVTDTQYF
>TRBJ1-1|.|many|TRBV7-9
TGTGCCAGCAGCCACACGAACACTGAAGCTTTCTTT
CASSHTNTEAFF
>TRBJ1-4|.|few|TRBV7-9
TGTGCCAGCAGCTTAGAGCACGGACCTAATGAAAAACTGTTTTTT
CASSLEHGPNEKLFF
>TRBJ2-7|.|many|TRBV7-3
TGTGCCAGCGCCTTCGGGACGAACTACGAGCAGTACTTC
CASAFGTNYEQYF
>TRBJ2-5|.|many|TRBV11-2
TGTGCCAGCAGCTTAGTCGCAGGGCAAGGAGAGACCCAGTACTTC
CASSLVAGQGETQYF
>TRBJ1-5|TRBD1|many|TRBV18
TGTGCCAGCTCACCATGGCAGGGGGCCGATCAGCCCCAGCATTTT
CASSPWQGADQPQHF
>TRBJ1-5|.|many|TRBV11-2
TGTGCCAGCAGCCTCCTCGGGGGCGGCGGCAATCAGCCCCAGCATTTT
CASSLLGGGGNQPQHF
>TRBJ2-4|TRBD2|many|TRBV7-2
TGTGCCAGCAGCTCCAGGCAGCGCGGGAGTTCTGCCAAAAACATTCAGTACTTC
CASSSRQRGSSAKNIQYF
>TRBJ2-1|TRBD2|.|TRBV10-3
TGTGCCAGCAGTGGGCTAGCGGGAGAGTCCTACAATGAGCAGTTCTTC
CASSGLAGESYNEQFF
>TRBJ2-2|.|many|TRBV7-2
TGTGCCAGCAGCTTATTCGCCGGAGACACCGGGGAGCTGTTTTTT
CASSLFAGDTGELFF
>TRBJ2-3|TRBD1|many|TRBV13
TGTGCCAGCAGCAAACTCGGGACAGATTGGGGAGATACGCAGTATTTT
CASSKLGTDWGDTQYF
>TRBJ2-7|.|.|TRBV6-5
TGTGCCAGCAGTTACCCGCCGGGGGCGGACTACGAGCAGTACTTC
CASSYPPGADYEQYF
>TRBJ1-6|.|many|TRBV9
TGTGCCAGCAGCCAGGGACTTCCGCCCAATAATTCACCCCTCCACTTT
CASSQGLPPNNSPLHF
>TRBJ2-1|.|many|TRBV5-1
TGCGCCAGCAGCTTGGTAGGGGACAATGAGCAGTTCTTC
CASSLVGDNEQFF
>TRBJ1-3|TRBD1|.|TRBV7-9
TGTGCCAGCAGCTTCGCGACAGGGGGAGCTGGAAACACCATATATTTT
CASSFATGGAGNTIYF
>TRBJ1-5|TRBD1|.|TRBV19
TGTGCCACCAACCGGGACAGGGGATATAGCAATCAGCCCCAGCATTTT
CATNRDRGYSNQPQHF
>TRBJ1-1|.|many|TRBV20-1
TGCAGTGCTATTCCCGCTGGGGCTGGCGACACTGAAGCTTTCTTT
CSAIPAGAGDTEAFF
>TRBJ1-2|.|.|TRBV5-5
TGTGCCAGCAGCCAAGATGGGTCACAGGGCTCTAACTATGGCTACACCTTC
CASSQDGSQGSNYGYTF
>TRBJ1-5|.|many|TRBV6-1
TGTGCCAGCAGTGGCCGGATTAGCAATCAGCCCCAGCATTTT
CASSGRISNQPQHF
>TRBJ2-7|TRBD2|many|TRBV7-9
TGTGCCAGCAGCCCGGCTAGCGGATACTACGAGCAGTACTTC
CASSPASGYYEQYF
>TRBJ1-2|.|many|TRBV6-2/TRBV6-3
TGTGCCAGCACCCAACAGGGACCAACTAACTATGGCTACACCTTC
CASTQQGPTNYGYTF
>TRBJ1-2|.|many|TRBV7-2
TGTGCCAGCAGCCCACGGTACGGCTACACCTTC
CASSPRYGYTF
>TRBJ2-1|.|many|TRBV5-6
TGTGCCAGCAGCTTGAACGGCGGGTTTAACAATGAGCAGTTCTTC
CASSLNGGFNNEQFF
>TRBJ2-7|.|few|TRBV4-1
TGCGCCAGCAGCCAAGGCGGCGGAGGATACGAGCAGTACTTC
CASSQGGGGYEQYF